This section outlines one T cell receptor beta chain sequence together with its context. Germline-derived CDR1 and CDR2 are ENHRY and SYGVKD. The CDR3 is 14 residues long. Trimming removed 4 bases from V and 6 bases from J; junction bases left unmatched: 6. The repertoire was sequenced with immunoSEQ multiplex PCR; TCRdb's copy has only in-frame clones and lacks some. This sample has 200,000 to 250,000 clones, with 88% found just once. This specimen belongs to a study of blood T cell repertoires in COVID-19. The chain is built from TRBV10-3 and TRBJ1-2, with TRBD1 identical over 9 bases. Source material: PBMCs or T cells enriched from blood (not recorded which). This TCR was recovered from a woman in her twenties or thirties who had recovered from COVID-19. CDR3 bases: TGTGCCATCAGTGGGAGACAGGGGGTGGATGGCTACACCTTC. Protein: CAISGRQGVDGYTF.